These 29 T cell receptor beta chains originate from one sample sequenced in a study of identical twins. TCRdb reanalysed the 5' RACE reads using MiXCR and keeps one entry per CDR3 protein. Among roughly 1.6 million distinct CDR3 sequences, less than 40% were seen once, and the ten largest hold approximately 0.29%. The source material was cord blood. These receptors originate from a newborn girl in good health.

This sequence joins TRBV2 and TRBJ2-7, with 7 bases identical to TRBD1. This CDR3 contains 15 residues. The junction had 11 bases not matched to a gene; V was cut back by 6 bases and J by 3 bases. Germline CDR1 SNHLY, CDR2 FYNNEI. The CDR3 loop reads CASRGTGTAFYEQYF. The CDR3 DNA is TGTGCCAGCAGAGGTACCGGGACAGCATTCTACGAGCAGTACTTC.

This clonotype has a count of ten or more. The chain links TRBV10-3 to TRBJ2-4, with 8 nucleotides matching TRBD2. This CDR3 contains 18 residues. Germline-derived CDR1 and CDR2 are ENHRY and SYGVKD. With 8 bases clipped from V and 0 bases from J, the junction kept 15 bases outside the gene matches. The CDR3 protein is CAIVGSGTPGVAKNIQYF. The CDR3 coding sequence is TGTGCCATCGTTGGTAGCGGGACCCCCGGGGTAGCCAAAAACATTCAGTACTTC.

This clonotype showed up just a few times. The chain is built from TRBV3-1 and TRBJ2-1; 7 bases fit TRBD2. With 4 bases clipped from V and 6 bases from J, the junction kept 15 bases outside the gene matches. Germline V gene lookup returns CDR1 LGHDT and CDR2 YNNKEL (reference sequence). The CDR3 contains 17 residues. The DNA of the CDR3 is TGTGCCAGCAGCCCGCGGACTAGTTGGACCAAATTCAATGAGCAGTTCTTC. Protein sequence: CASSPRTSWTKFNEQFF.

This clonotype was picked up a small number of times. At one end, the junction sequence differs from germline, possibly due to a read error. The rearrangement uses TRBV4-1 and TRBJ1-6, with D unclear. CDR1 and CDR2 from the germline V gene are MGHRA and YSYEKL. The CDR3 covers 14 residues. The CDR3 is CASSEEGYNSPLHF. The CDR3 DNA reads TGCGCCAGCAGCGAAGAGGGTTATAATTCACCCCTCCACTTT.

Concerning this clonotype: This may be a read error, as it is one base from a much larger clone. The chain recombines TRBV5-1 with TRBJ1-2; D not resolved. Trimming removed 4 bases at V and 4 bases at J, with 14 bases between. CDR3 length: 14 amino acids. Germline CDR1 and CDR2: SGHRS and YFSETQ. The CDR3 bases are TGCGCCAGCAGCCCCAGTAGTCTCACCTATGGCTACACCTTC. Its protein product is CASSPSSLTYGYTF.

A few counts support this clonotype. The V gene is TRBV7-2, the J gene TRBJ1-4; 7 nucleotides align to TRBD1. Per the germline V gene, CDR1 is SGHTA and CDR2 is FQGNSA. V gave up 1 base and J gave up 10 bases; unmatched junction bases: 12. This CDR3 has 16 amino acids. CDR3 sequence reads: CASSLEQVSAGGKLFF. The CDR3 nucleotides are TGTGCCAGCAGCTTAGAGCAGGTGTCCGCAGGGGGAAAACTGTTTTTT.

This chain links TRBV9 with TRBJ2-1; a weak D match, TRBD2 (6 bases). CDR1 and CDR2 (germline): SGDLS, YYNGEE. The CDR3 extends over 15 amino acids. Trimming removed 2 bases from V and 2 bases from J, with 11 bases in between. CDR3 sequence: CASSVGGSTYNEQFF. The CDR3 coding sequence is TGTGCCAGCAGCGTTGGGGGGTCGACCTACAATGAGCAGTTCTTC.

This clonotype showed up many times. Germline and junction disagree at one end, which may indicate a read error. V and J are TRBV5-1 and TRBJ2-7; D may match TRBD1 or TRBD2 (5 bases each). Germline V gene sequence: CDR1 SGHRS, CDR2 YFSETQ. The CDR3 is 13 residues long. The DNA for the CDR3 is TGTGCCAGCAGCCGAGGGGACTCCTACGAGCAGTACTTC. Its translation: CASSRGDSYEQYF.

The chain uses TRBV3-1 and TRBJ2-3; TRBD2 aligns across 11 bases. Unmatched junction bases numbered 10, after V lost 6 bases and J lost 2 bases. Germline assignment: CDR1 LGHDT and CDR2 YNNKEL (reference sequence). This CDR3 region has 17 residues. The CDR3 region has the DNA TGTGCCAGCAGTCACCCGGGACTAGCGGCCTTCACAGATACGCAGTATTTT. Protein sequence: CASSHPGLAAFTDTQYF.

This clonotype was detected many times. The chain recombines TRBV3-1 with TRBJ1-2, with D possibly matching TRBD1 (6 bases). The V end was cut by 1 base, the J end by 4 bases, with 7 bases between. The length of the CDR3 is 13 residues. From germline, CDR1 is LGHDT and CDR2 YNNKEL (reference sequence). CDR3 nucleotides: TGTGCCAGCAGCCAAGGACAGGTCTATGGCTACACCTTC. This codes for CASSQGQVYGYTF.

This clonotype has only a few counts. The chain couples TRBV7-2 to TRBJ2-7; 10 nucleotides agree with TRBD1. This CDR3 has 15 residues. V trimming: 5 bases; J trimming: 2 bases; junction bases outside the gene matches: 6. The germline V gene encodes CDR1 SGHTA and CDR2 FQGNSA. The CDR3 DNA follows: TGTGCCAGCAGCCGTCGGACAGGGGGTGCCTACGAGCAGTACTTC. Its translation: CASSRRTGGAYEQYF.

This sequence joins TRBV6-5 and TRBJ2-7; D possibly corresponds to TRBD1 (6 bases). This CDR3 contains 15 residues. From germline, CDR1 is MNHEY and CDR2 SVGAGI. Deletions cut 6 bases from V and 0 bases from J, with 15 bases between. In nucleotides, the CDR3 is TGTGCCAGCAGATCGAACATGGGACACTCCTACGAGCAGTACTTC. This encodes CASRSNMGHSYEQYF.

The rearrangement uses TRBV7-9 and TRBJ1-4; 9 nucleotides line up with TRBD1. Germline CDR1 and CDR2: SEHNR and FQNEAQ (reference sequence). The J segment lost 8 bases and the V segment lost 0 bases, leaving 13 bases of the junction unmatched. There are 18 residues in the CDR3. This CDR3 is CASSLAHTRDRVSEKLFF. The CDR3 region has the DNA TGTGCCAGCAGCTTAGCACACACCCGGGACAGGGTTAGCGAAAAACTGTTTTTT. The full variable domain, in which reference TRBV7-9 and TRBJ1-4 provide the parts outside the CDR3, is DTGVSQNPRHKITKRGQNVTFRCDPISEHNRLYWYRQTLGQGPEFLTYFQNEAQLEKSRLLSDRFSAERPKGSFSTLEIQRTEQGDSAMYLCASSLAHTRDRVSEKLFFGSGTQLSVL.

This clonotype was detected a few times. The chain uses TRBV4-1 and TRBJ2-3; 8 positions match TRBD1. J lost 2 bases, V lost 8 bases, and 3 bases had no gene match. The CDR3 is 13 residues long. Germline-derived CDR1 and CDR2 are MGHRA and YSYEKL. The CDR3 loop reads CASGQGNTDTQYF. In nucleotides, the CDR3 is TGCGCCAGCGGACAGGGCAACACAGATACGCAGTATTTT.

There are a few counts of this clonotype. The rearrangement uses TRBV20-1 and TRBJ2-1, with TRBD2 as a possible D gene (5 bases). The CDR3 runs to 16 residues. CDR1 is DFQATT and CDR2 is SNEGSKA in the germline V gene (reference sequence). V was cut by 1 base and J by 0 bases, with 13 bases left in between. CDR3 bases: TGCAGTGCTAGAGTGGCGCGGGCTAGCTCCTACAATGAGCAGTTCTTC. Translation gives CSARVARASSYNEQFF.

There are a few counts of this clonotype. The V call is TRBV12-5, the J call TRBJ2-7; 7 bases fit TRBD2. The J segment lost 7 bases and the V segment lost 3 bases, leaving 18 bases of the junction unmatched. Germline V gene data show CDR1 as LGHNT and CDR2 as FRNRAP. CDR3 length: 17 amino acids. Written as DNA, the CDR3 is TGTGCTAGTGGTTTCTCACCGGCTAGCGGCCACGACAATGAGCAGTACTTC. Its protein is CASGFSPASGHDNEQYF.

This clonotype was detected only a few times. Being one base from a much bigger clone, this may be a read error. The V gene is TRBV2, the J gene TRBJ2-5; 12 bases agree with TRBD2. There are 14 residues in the CDR3. CDR1 and CDR2 from the germline V gene are SNHLY and FYNNEI. With 6 bases clipped from V and 4 bases from J, the junction kept 3 bases outside the gene matches. CDR3: CASRAGLAGETQYF. Here the CDR3 DNA reads TGTGCCAGCAGGGCGGGACTAGCGGGAGAGACCCAGTACTTC.

Only a few counts were recorded for this clonotype. The rearrangement links TRBV12-3 or TRBV12-4 to TRBJ2-2; the match to TRBD1 covers 7 bases. This CDR3 contains 14 residues. J lost 1 base, V lost 6 bases, and 2 bases had no gene match. The CDR3 region has the DNA TGTGCCAGCAGAGACAGGGTGAACACCGGGGAGCTGTTTTTT. Residues: CASRDRVNTGELFF.

V and J are TRBV4-2 and TRBJ2-3, with 9 bases identical to TRBD2. The V and J ends lost 0 bases and 3 bases, in that order; junction bases with no gene match: 4. CDR1 is LGHNA and CDR2 is YNFKEQ in the germline V gene. The CDR3 is 16 amino acids. Here the CDR3 DNA reads TGTGCCAGCAGCCAAGAGGTAGCGGGAGAAACAGATACGCAGTATTTT. It specifies CASSQEVAGETDTQYF.

This clonotype was seen just once. This chain uses TRBV10-3 with TRBJ2-5; TRBD1 or TRBD2 may be the D gene (5 bases each). The end of the DNA is better explained by TRBJ2-7, so the J call may be wrong. The CDR3 length is 13 residues. Per the germline V gene, CDR1 is ENHRY and CDR2 is SYGVKD. The CDR3 nucleotides are TGTGCCATCAGGGGGACGGAGTACTACGAGCAGTACTTC. It codes for CAIRGTEYYEQYF.

This chain uses TRBV29-1 with TRBJ2-7; the D is unclear. The V gene's germline CDR1 is SQVTM and CDR2 ANQGSEA. The CDR3 length is 13 residues. V was pared by 4 bases and J by 2 bases, with 12 bases between. The CDR3 DNA sequence: TGCAGCGTTGCGCGGCTTGCCCCCTACGAGCAGTACTTC. Protein product: CSVARLAPYEQYF.

This clonotype has only a few counts. This rearrangement joins TRBV6-2 or TRBV6-3 to TRBJ2-6; D ambiguous. The CDR3 extends over 16 amino acids. Trimming took off 4 bases at V and 0 bases at J, with 10 bases between the two ends. CDR1 MNHEY and CDR2 SVGEGT come from the germline V gene. This chain's CDR3 is CASSFSPRSGANVLTF. For the CDR3, the DNA is TGTGCCAGCAGTTTCTCCCCCCGCTCTGGGGCCAACGTCCTGACTTTC.

The chain carries TRBV19 and TRBJ1-1; 8 bases match TRBD1. J lost 1 base, V lost 9 bases, and 4 bases had no gene match. Germline assignment: CDR1 LNHDA and CDR2 SQIVND (reference sequence). CDR3 length: 13 residues. CDR3 residues: CASHRGWNTEAFF. The CDR3 nucleotides are TGTGCCAGCCACAGGGGGTGGAACACTGAAGCTTTCTTT.

The chain recombines TRBV15 with TRBJ2-3; unclear D gene. Trimming pared 5 bases from V and 7 bases from J, leaving 16 bases between. The CDR3 is made up of 14 amino acids. Germline V gene data show CDR1 as LNHNV and CDR2 as YYDKDF (reference sequence). The CDR3 DNA sequence: TGTGCCACCAGCCGCCAGGTTAATTACCATACGCAGTATTTT. It translates to CATSRQVNYHTQYF.

V gene TRBV2 combines with J gene TRBJ2-1, with 10 bases aligning to TRBD2. Germline V gives CDR1 SNHLY, CDR2 FYNNEI. CDR3 length equals 15 residues. With 6 bases clipped from V and 8 bases from J, the junction kept 10 bases outside the gene matches. DNA for the CDR3: TGTGCCAGCAGGCCCGGTTGGCTAGCGGGAGATGAGCAGTTCTTC. This translates into CASRPGWLAGDEQFF.

About this clonotype: This CDR3 fails to terminate in the conserved phenylalanine or tryptophan, so it likely reflects a read error. V gene TRBV9 combines with J gene TRBJ2-1, with D perhaps TRBD2 (6 bases). The germline V gene has CDR1 SGDLS and CDR2 YYNGEE. The CDR3 consists of 14 residues. The V and J ends lost 0 bases and 3 bases respectively, with 7 bases between them. CDR3 nucleotides: TGTGCCAGCAGCGTAGGAGCGGGCTACAATGAGCAGTTCTTA. Protein product: CASSVGAGYNEQFL.

This clonotype was counted between two and nine times. This sequence joins TRBV20-1 and TRBJ2-4, with 7 bases aligning to TRBD2. Per the germline V gene, CDR1 is DFQATT and CDR2 is SNEGSKA (reference sequence). The junction had 4 bases not matched to a gene; V was cut back by 1 base and J by 13 bases. The CDR3 consists of 11 residues. CDR3 sequence (DNA): TGCAGTGCTAGAGGTGGGCGGGAGCAGTACTTC. The encoded protein is CSARGGREQYF.

V is TRBV14 and J is TRBJ2-1; 8 nucleotides line up with TRBD1. Matching the DNA end better, TRBJ2-7 makes the J call doubtful. The CDR3 sequence is 16 residues long. Germline CDR1 reads SGHDN; CDR2 reads FVKESK. CDR3 sequence reads: CASSQVGTGPYNEQYF. The CDR3 bases are TGTGCCAGCAGCCAAGTTGGGACAGGTCCCTACAATGAGCAGTACTTC.

This clonotype was counted at least ten times. The J gene is TRBJ2-7, the V gene TRBV28, with D possibly TRBD1 on 6 matching bases. Germline loops: CDR1 MDHEN, CDR2 SYDVKM. CDR3 size: 12 residues. The V end lost 7 bases, the J end lost 4 bases, and 11 bases lay between the germline ends. The DNA for the CDR3 is TGTGCCAGCAAAGAGGGGGTTTACGAGCAGTACTTC. Translation gives CASKEGVYEQYF.